This TCR beta chain derives from a study of tumor-infiltrating lymphocytes in primary liver carcinoma. At the level of the study: Those enrolled were patients of both sexes, who were aged 30 to 69 years. Study findings and constraints: Tumor-adjacent and tumor-blood pairs overlapped less than tumor region pairs did. The study found a significantly higher top-250-clone fraction in tumors than in blood (p = 0.039).

Germline values: CDR1 MNHEY, CDR2 SVGEGT. The CDR3 extends over 14 amino acids. TCR beta cDNA was prepared out of approximately 470 ng total RNA by means of a constant-region primer. Three nested multiplex PCR rounds of slightly modified ARM-PCR generated TCR beta libraries. Forward primers for TRBV1-TRBV30 and a C-beta reverse primer served the first two PCR rounds, at about 10 cycles each. In TCRdb, the multiplex PCR reads were re-called with MiXCR into one record per CDR3 protein. The sample consists of fewer than 400,000 distinct CDR3 sequences, less than 75% of them appearing once. Unsorted whole blood supplied the RNA, and germline DNA was extracted too. Comments on this clonotype: Its antigen remains unidentified. A read error may account for a junction end that differs from germline.

The sequenced sample consisted of peripheral blood. The TCR comes from a man aged 40-49 years with primary liver carcinoma and hepatitis B virus infection. The chain recombines TRBV6-2 or TRBV6-3 with TRBJ2-1, with D hard to call. The CDR3 sequence: CASGYSMNPYDQVF. For the CDR3, the DNA is TGTGCCAGCGGTTACTCTATGAATCCATACGACCAAGTCTTC.